This T cell receptor beta chain was sequenced for a study of molecular identifiers for immune sequencing clone quantification. Notes on the study in general: The study reportedly detected spiked Jurkat TCR RNA from one cell among 1.1 million or so naive cells.

This clonotype was seen ten or more times. Its specificity is not known. Via MiXCR, TCRdb re-called the PCR reads, giving one row per CDR3 protein. This sample carries roughly 97,000 distinct CDR3 sequences, 20% to 25% of them seen once, and the ten largest clones take approximately 0.91%. The CDR3 totals 17 residues. J was trimmed by 4 bases and V by 4 bases; bases with no gene match: 14. Germline assignment: CDR1 MDHEN and CDR2 SYDVKM. The rearrangement links TRBV28 to TRBJ2-3; 7 positions match TRBD1. The sequence was collected from a human donor in good health. Some libraries in this study had Jurkat cell RNA spiked in. Sequenced sample: naive CD8+ T cells from blood, with Jurkat cell RNA spiked in. Subset defined: FACS-sorted CD8+CD4-CCR7+CD45RA+ naive T cells. For the CDR3, the DNA is TGTGCCAGCAGTTCCCCTTTGAGACAGGGTGGAGCAGATACGCAGTATTTT. Translating it yields CASSSPLRQGGADTQYF.